These T cell receptor beta chains were read from a single sample in a study of T cells in tumors after PD-1 blockade. Sequencing used immunoSEQ multiplex PCR; TCRdb keeps in-frame clones, though not all of them. The sample records some 25,000 clones, 82% being singletons. The material sequenced was PBMCs, taken after anti-PD-1 treatment. These TCRs come from a human donor with basal cell carcinoma. Each CDR3 is given with its conserved first and last residue. A D gene is named only where the DNA matches it firmly. Not every row has a clone size; where given, it reads once, few, many or a size class.

J: TRBJ1-1
V: TRBV14
size: NA
length: 15
D: TRBD1
DNA: TGTGCCAGCAGCCAAGGGTTCACAGGGGGTATTCGAGCTTTCTTT
CDR3: CASSQGFTGGIRAFF

J: TRBJ2-1
V: TRBV18
size: NA
length: 15
D: TRBD2
DNA: TGTGCCAGCTCGCCCCCGGGACTAGCGGGGAATGAGCAGTTCTTC
CDR3: CASSPPGLAGNEQFF

J: TRBJ1-2
V: TRBV7-3
size: NA
length: 18
D: NA
DNA: TGTGCCAGCAGCTTACCGGACAGTTCGTCGGATCCTAACTATGGCTACACCTTC
CDR3: CASSLPDSSSDPNYGYTF

J: TRBJ2-1
V: TRBV9
size: NA
length: 14
D: TRBD2
DNA: TGTGCCAGCAGCACTAGCGGGAGTTACAATGAGCAGTTCTTC
CDR3: CASSTSGSYNEQFF

J: TRBJ2-5
V: TRBV6-1
size: NA
length: 16
D: NA
DNA: TGTGCCAGCAGTGAAATAACAGGAGCTAACCAAGAGACCCAGTACTTC
CDR3: CASSEITGANQETQYF

J: TRBJ2-2
V: TRBV27
size: few
length: 19
D: TRBD1
DNA: TGTGCCAGCAGTTTAATCGGACAGGGGGCGTGGGGTAACACCGGGGAGCTGTTTTTT
CDR3: CASSLIGQGAWGNTGELFF

J: TRBJ2-6
V: TRBV19
size: NA
length: 15
D: TRBD1
DNA: TGTGCCAGTAGTGTGACAGGGACCGGGGCCAACGTCCTGACTTTC
CDR3: CASSVTGTGANVLTF

J: TRBJ2-3
V: TRBV24-1
size: NA
length: 15
D: TRBD2
DNA: TGTGCCACCAGTGAGAGCCTAGCGGGGAGAGATACGCAGTATTTT
CDR3: CATSESLAGRDTQYF

J: TRBJ2-7
V: TRBV24-1
size: NA
length: 14
D: NA
DNA: TGTGCCACCAGTGATGGGACGTACCCCTACGAGCAGTACTTC
CDR3: CATSDGTYPYEQYF

J: TRBJ2-3
V: TRBV3-1/TRBV3-2
size: NA
length: 15
D: TRBD2
DNA: TGTGCCAGCAGTCGTCGGGGGGACGGCACAGATACGCAGTATTTT
CDR3: CASSRRGDGTDTQYF

J: TRBJ1-6
V: TRBV11-3
size: NA
length: 15
D: TRBD1
DNA: TGTGCCAGCAGCTTAGGCGACAGGGGAAATTCACCCCTCCACTTT
CDR3: CASSLGDRGNSPLHF

J: TRBJ1-1
V: TRBV15
size: NA
length: 13
D: NA
DNA: TGTGCCACCAGCAGAGCCCAGGGCAGTGAAGCTTTCTTT
CDR3: CATSRAQGSEAFF

J: TRBJ1-4
V: TRBV19
size: NA
length: 15
D: TRBD1
DNA: TGCGCCACCGCGGGACAGAGCTCAACTAATGAAAAACTGTTTTTT
CDR3: CATAGQSSTNEKLFF

J: TRBJ1-2
V: TRBV2
size: NA
length: 16
D: TRBD1
DNA: TGTGCCAGCAGTGAAGTGGATGGGACAGGGGGCAGAGGCTACACCTTC
CDR3: CASSEVDGTGGRGYTF

J: TRBJ1-1
V: TRBV6-5
size: NA
length: 14
D: NA
DNA: TGTGCCAGCAGTTACTCCGGGGCCTACACTGAAGCTTTCTTT
CDR3: CASSYSGAYTEAFF

J: TRBJ2-1
V: TRBV6-1
size: NA
length: 15
D: TRBD2
DNA: TGTGCCAGCAGTGACCTAGCGGGGGCTGGCAATGAGCAGTTCTTC
CDR3: CASSDLAGAGNEQFF

J: TRBJ2-7
V: TRBV9
size: NA
length: 14
D: NA
DNA: TGTGCCAGCAGCTTCGACGGGGGCTCCTACGAGCAGTACTTC
CDR3: CASSFDGGSYEQYF